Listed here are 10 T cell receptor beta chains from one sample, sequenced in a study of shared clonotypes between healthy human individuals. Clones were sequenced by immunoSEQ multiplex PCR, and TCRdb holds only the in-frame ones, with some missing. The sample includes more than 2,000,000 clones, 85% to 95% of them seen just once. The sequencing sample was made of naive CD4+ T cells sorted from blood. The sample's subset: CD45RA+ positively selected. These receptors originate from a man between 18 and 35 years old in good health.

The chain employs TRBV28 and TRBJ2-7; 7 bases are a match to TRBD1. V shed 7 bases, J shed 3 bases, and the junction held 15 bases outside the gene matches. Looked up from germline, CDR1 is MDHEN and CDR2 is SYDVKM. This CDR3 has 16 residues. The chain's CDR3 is CASNSEGARGIYEQYF. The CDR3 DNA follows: TGTGCCAGCAATAGTGAGGGGGCGAGGGGGATCTACGAGCAGTACTTC.

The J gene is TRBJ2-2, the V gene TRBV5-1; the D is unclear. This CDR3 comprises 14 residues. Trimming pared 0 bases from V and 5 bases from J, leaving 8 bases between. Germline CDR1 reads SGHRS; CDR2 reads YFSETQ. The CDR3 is CASSLARVTGELFF. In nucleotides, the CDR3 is TGCGCCAGCAGCTTGGCCCGTGTGACCGGGGAGCTGTTTTTT.

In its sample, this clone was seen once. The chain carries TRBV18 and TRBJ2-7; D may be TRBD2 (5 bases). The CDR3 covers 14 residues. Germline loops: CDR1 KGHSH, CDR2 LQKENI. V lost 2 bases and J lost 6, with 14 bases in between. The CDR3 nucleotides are TGTGCCAGCTCACCATCTGACCGGGAAGGCGAGCAGTACTTC. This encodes CASSPSDREGEQYF.

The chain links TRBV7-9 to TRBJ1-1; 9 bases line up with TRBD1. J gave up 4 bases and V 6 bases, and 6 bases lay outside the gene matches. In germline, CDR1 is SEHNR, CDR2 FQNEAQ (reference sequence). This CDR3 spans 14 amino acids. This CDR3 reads CASRGQGGTTEAFF. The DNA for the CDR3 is TGTGCCAGCAGGGGACAGGGAGGGACCACTGAAGCTTTCTTT.

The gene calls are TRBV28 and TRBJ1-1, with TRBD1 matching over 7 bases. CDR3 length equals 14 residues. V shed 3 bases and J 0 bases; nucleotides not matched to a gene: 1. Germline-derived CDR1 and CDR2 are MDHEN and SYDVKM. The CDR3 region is CASSLGQLNTEAFF. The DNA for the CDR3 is TGTGCCAGCAGTTTGGGACAGTTGAACACTGAAGCTTTCTTT.

CDR3 in amino acids: CASSEGGVQSGQPQHF. In DNA, the CDR3 is TGTGCCAGCAGTGAAGGTGGTGTTCAATCGGGGCAGCCCCAGCATTTT. This chain links TRBV2 with TRBJ1-5; D gene ambiguous. Looked up from germline, CDR1 is SNHLY and CDR2 is FYNNEI. Deletions cut 1 base from V and 7 bases from J, with 17 bases between. The CDR3 has 16 residues.

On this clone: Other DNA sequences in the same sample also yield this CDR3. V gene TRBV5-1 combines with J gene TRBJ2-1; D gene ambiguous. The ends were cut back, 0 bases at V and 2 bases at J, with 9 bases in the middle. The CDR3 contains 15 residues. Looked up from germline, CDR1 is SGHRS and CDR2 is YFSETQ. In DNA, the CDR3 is TGCGCCAGCAGCTTGGCCTCGGAACCCTACAATGAGCAGTTCTTC. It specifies CASSLASEPYNEQFF.

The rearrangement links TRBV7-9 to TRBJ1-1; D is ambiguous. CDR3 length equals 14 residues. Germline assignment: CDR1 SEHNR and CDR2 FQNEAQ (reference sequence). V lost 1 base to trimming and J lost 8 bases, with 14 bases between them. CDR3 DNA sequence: TGTGCCAGCAGCTTAGGTTACGGACTTCCCGAAGCTTTCTTT. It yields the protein CASSLGYGLPEAFF.

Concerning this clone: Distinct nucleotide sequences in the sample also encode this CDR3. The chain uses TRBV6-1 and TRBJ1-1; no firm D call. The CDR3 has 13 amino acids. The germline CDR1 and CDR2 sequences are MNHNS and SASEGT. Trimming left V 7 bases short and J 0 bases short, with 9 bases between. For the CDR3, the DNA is TGTGCCAGCACCCAGACACTGAACACTGAAGCTTTCTTT. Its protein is CASTQTLNTEAFF.

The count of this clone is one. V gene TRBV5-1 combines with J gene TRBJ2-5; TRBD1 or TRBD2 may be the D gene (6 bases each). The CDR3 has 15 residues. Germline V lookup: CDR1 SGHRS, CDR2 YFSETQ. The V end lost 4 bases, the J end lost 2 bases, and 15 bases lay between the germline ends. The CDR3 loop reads CASSPTGAGQETQYF. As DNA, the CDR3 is TGCGCCAGCAGCCCCACGGGGGCGGGGCAAGAGACCCAGTACTTC.